In its sample, the clone carrying this T cell receptor beta chain was seen many times. The source of the sample is a study of CD8+CD57+ T cells in acquired aplastic anemia. Study summary: Around 3.5 ug was the average amount of DNA from sorted CD4+ and CD8+ cells.

Whoever was chosen for sequencing had shown CD8+CD57+ cell expansion by flow cytometry. The use of genomic DNA as template underpinned the TCR beta VDJ and CDR3 profiling. MiXCR, run by TCRdb on the reads, gives a single entry per CDR3 protein. The repertoire holds around 200,000 distinct CDR3 sequences, with 40% to 55% as singletons. The ends were cut back, 2 bases at V and 4 bases at J, with 12 bases in the middle. This CDR3 comprises 14 residues. The germline V gene encodes CDR1 MNHNS and CDR2 SASEGT. The sample consisted of sorted CD4+, CD8+, or CD8+CD57+ T cells (not recorded which) from PBMCs. V and J are TRBV6-1 and TRBJ2-7; D remains unclear. The source is a human donor with aplastic anemia. The CDR3 region is CASSELPSRYEQYF. The CDR3 nucleotides are TGTGCCAGCAGTGAACTCCCCAGCCGGTACGAGCAGTACTTC.